The 13 T cell receptor beta chains below all came from one sample that was sequenced in a study of metastatic and nonmetastatic thyroid tumors. None of the patients had undergone any treatment ahead of thyroid surgery. TCRdb re-clonotyped the PCR reads through MiXCR. The sample has about 59,000 clones, around 15% seen once; the top ten hold almost 9.5%. The specimen sequenced was blood. These receptors came from a male donor with papillary thyroid cancer or a benign thyroid nodule (not recorded which). Some clones in this sample may be carry-over from other donors' samples.

The table lists this clone with many counts. The J gene is TRBJ2-7, the V gene TRBV11-1, with 10 bases matching TRBD1. Unmatched junction bases numbered 9, after V lost 5 bases and J lost 2 bases. Germline V CDR1 and CDR2: SGHAT, FQDESV (reference sequence). This CDR3 contains 16 residues. The CDR3 region is CASSPGPGTGAYEQYF. The CDR3 nucleotides read TGTGCCAGCAGCCCGGGTCCCGGGACAGGGGCCTACGAGCAGTACTTC. The full variable domain, in which reference TRBV11-1 and TRBJ2-7 provide the parts outside the CDR3, is EAEVAQSPRYKITEKSQAVAFWCDPISGHATLYWYRQILGQGPELLVQFQDESVVDDSQLPKDRFSAERLKGVDSTLKIQPAELGDSAMYLCASSPGPGTGAYEQYFGPGTRLTVT.

On this clone itself: One base away lies a much larger clone, so this may be a sequencing read error. The rearrangement joins TRBV6-4 to TRBJ2-3; 11 bases align to TRBD2. Germline V CDR1 and CDR2: MRHNA, SNTAGT. The CDR3 is 14 amino acids. This chain's CDR3 is CASSDSSGGDTQCF. CDR3 sequence (DNA): TGTGCCAGCAGTGACTCTAGCGGGGGGGATACGCAGTGTTTT.

The table lists this clone with a few counts. One junction end does not reproduce the germline sequence, and a read error may be involved. The V gene is TRBV2, the J gene TRBJ1-3; TRBD1 matches 7 bases. The CDR3 length is 11 residues. The germline gives CDR1 SNHLY, CDR2 FYNNEI. CDR3 DNA sequence: TGTGCCAGCAGATTGACAGGGAATTGGAATTTT. Protein: CASRLTGNWNF. Drawing the rest from reference TRBV2 and TRBJ1-3, the complete variable domain is EPEVTQTPSHQVTQMGQEVILRCVPISNHLYFYWYRQILGQKVEFLVSFYNNEISEKSEIFDDQFSVERPDGSNFTLKIRSTKLEDSAMYFCASRLTGNWNFGEGSWLTVV.

The genes are TRBV6-4 and TRBJ1-1, with D unclear. This CDR3 has 14 residues. Per the germline V gene, CDR1 is MRHNA and CDR2 is SNTAGT. With 0 bases removed from V and 1 base from J, the gap between germline ends came to 6 bases. The CDR3 sequence is CASSDSDRNTEAFF. The CDR3 DNA follows: TGTGCCAGCAGTGACTCGGACCGGAACACTGAAGCTTTCTTT.

Notes on this clone: A read error is likely, as this CDR3 ends without the conserved phenylalanine or tryptophan. The J gene is TRBJ2-2, the V gene TRBV27, with TRBD2 identical over 9 bases. The J segment lost 9 bases and the V segment lost 0 bases, leaving 17 bases of the junction unmatched. CDR3 length: 19 amino acids. The germline gives CDR1 MNHEY, CDR2 SMNVEV (reference sequence). CDR3 sequence reads: CASSLSLLGTSLTTRELFL. CDR3 sequence (DNA): TGTGCCAGCAGTTTATCCCTCCTCGGGACTAGCCTTACGACCCGGGAGCTGTTTCTT.

To note about this clone: A much larger clone differs by one base, so this may be a read error. Other DNA sequences in this sample translate to the same CDR3. This rearrangement joins TRBV25-1 to TRBJ1-1; D is uncertain. Germline-derived CDR1 and CDR2 are MGHDK and SYGVNS. V was cut by 8 bases and J by 0 bases, with 16 bases left in between. The length of the CDR3 is 15 residues. The CDR3 DNA sequence: TGTGCCAGCCTCCCGTTAGGTCCATTGAACACTGAAGCTTTCTTT. Residues: CASLPLGPLNTEAFF. The whole variable domain, filled in from reference TRBV25-1 and TRBJ1-1, reads EADIYQTPRYLVIGTGKKITLECSQTMGHDKMYWYQQDPGMELHLIHYSYGVNSTEKGDLSSESTVSRIRTEHFPLTLESARPSHTSQYLCASLPLGPLNTEAFFGQGTRLTVV.

This clone was seen many times. The rearrangement joins TRBV7-2 to TRBJ1-3; 10 nucleotides agree with TRBD1. This CDR3 contains 15 residues. Germline-derived CDR1 and CDR2 are SGHTA and FQGNSA. J lost 3 bases, V lost 7 bases, and 6 bases had no gene match. CDR3 sequence reads: CASTLDRGHGNTIYF. DNA for the CDR3: TGTGCCAGCACCCTCGACAGGGGGCATGGAAACACCATATATTTT. The whole variable domain, filled in from reference TRBV7-2 and TRBJ1-3, reads GAGVSQSPSNKVTEKGKDVELRCDPISGHTALYWYRQSLGQGLEFLIYFQGNSAPDKSGLPSDRFSAERTGGSVSTLTIQRTQQEDSAVYLCASTLDRGHGNTIYFGEGSWLTVV.

The sample holds many counts of this clone. The chain is built from TRBV5-4 and TRBJ2-1; 9 nucleotides align to TRBD2. The CDR3 is made up of 15 amino acids. V gave up 6 bases and J gave up 7 bases; unmatched junction bases: 11. CDR1 is SGHNT and CDR2 is YYREEE in the germline V gene (reference sequence). The CDR3 nucleotides read TGTGCCAGCACCGTCAGCGGGGGGAAATGGAATGAGCAGTTCTTC. Residues: CASTVSGGKWNEQFF. The complete variable domain, with remaining parts taken from reference TRBV5-4 and TRBJ2-1, reads ETGVTQSPTHLIKTRGQQVTLRCSSQSGHNTVSWYQQALGQGPQFIFQYYREEENGRGNFPPRFSGLQFPNYSSELNVNALELDDSALYLCASTVSGGKWNEQFFGPGTRLTVL.

A word on this clone: One end of the junction fails to match germline, which may point to a read error. The chain recombines TRBV15 with TRBJ2-7; D is unresolved. This CDR3 has 14 residues. The germline V gene encodes CDR1 LNHNV and CDR2 YYDKDF (reference sequence). As DNA, the CDR3 is TGTGCCACCAGGAGAGGTGGCGACCCCTACGAGCAGTACTTC. This codes for CATRRGGDPYEQYF.

The V call is TRBV20-1, the J call TRBJ2-7; D tentatively reads TRBD1 or TRBD2 (5 bases each). The V end lost 0 bases, the J end lost 2 bases, and 26 bases lay between the germline ends. The CDR3 runs to 19 residues. Germline V gene lookup returns CDR1 DFQATT and CDR2 SNEGSKA (reference sequence). This CDR3 is CSARDPGAPVGVAPYEQYF. The CDR3 coding sequence is TGCAGTGCTAGAGACCCTGGGGCGCCGGTGGGGGTAGCACCCTACGAGCAGTACTTC.

V is TRBV20-1 and J is TRBJ2-3; 12 nucleotides line up with TRBD2. The germline gives CDR1 DFQATT, CDR2 SNEGSKA (reference sequence). The CDR3 length is 13 residues. CDR3 coding DNA: TGCAGCCCGACTAGCGGGGGATCAGATACGCAGTATTTT. Its protein is CSPTSGGSDTQYF.

This clone is labeled as medium-sized. Other nucleotide sequences from this sample produce the same CDR3. The J gene is TRBJ1-6, the V gene TRBV30; a weak D match, TRBD1 (6 bases). The CDR3 length is 14 residues. Germline V gene lookup returns CDR1 GTSNPN and CDR2 SVGIG (reference sequence). Trimming cost V 0 bases and J 9 bases, with 12 bases left between them. CDR3 bases: TGTGCCTGGAGTGTACAGGGTGGCAGTTCACCCCTCCACTTT. It translates to CAWSVQGGSSPLHF.

This clone has a count of ten or more. The gene calls are TRBV30 and TRBJ2-5; 9 bases fit TRBD2. This CDR3 is 15 amino acids long. J gave up 5 bases and V 1 base, and 8 bases lay outside the gene matches. Germline CDR1 is GTSNPN and CDR2 is SVGIG (reference sequence). In nucleotides, the CDR3 is TGTGCCTGGAGTGACGGCGGGGGGGCCGGGGAGACCCAGTACTTC. Protein sequence: CAWSDGGGAGETQYF.